What follows describes a single T cell receptor (beta chain). Antigen: not known. The sample is drawn from a study of metastatic and nonmetastatic thyroid tumors. Study details: Blood and tumor or nodule tissue repertoires from malignant and benign thyroid patients were compared.

Under the authors' procedure: A distant-metastasis classifier for papillary thyroid cancer was built using CDR3 differences across clinicopathological groups. TCRdb redid the clone calls on the PCR reads using MiXCR. It is TCRdb's table, rather than the study itself, that gives the V and J calls and clone size. This table holds over 20,000 clones, around 30% found once. The entire patient cohort was treatment-naive prior to thyroid surgery. Study outcomes and limitations: It was reported that TCR beta diversity was significantly higher in malignant thyroid tumors than benign nodules, in blood and tumor.

In germline, CDR1 is SNHLY, CDR2 FYNNEI. V was trimmed by 6 bases and J by 2 bases, leaving 17 bases between them. The CDR3 runs to 17 residues. The sequence came from a female donor with papillary thyroid cancer or a benign thyroid nodule (not recorded which). Some clones in this sample may be carry-over from other donors' samples. Sequenced: blood. The J gene is TRBJ2-6, the V gene TRBV2; D may be TRBD2 (5 bases). The CDR3 region is CASRGQRPTAGANVLTF. The CDR3 DNA reads as TGTGCCAGCAGAGGTCAGCGGCCTACGGCTGGGGCCAACGTCCTGACTTTC.